One and the same sample provided the 28 T cell receptor beta chains below, sequenced in a study of blood T cell repertoires in COVID-19. The data were produced by immunoSEQ multiplex PCR, yet TCRdb's version contains in-frame clones alone and is incomplete. The sample lists 140,000 to 150,000 clones; 88% were seen once. Sequencing was done on a sample of peripheral blood. These receptors originate from a woman aged 50 to 65 with acute or convalescent COVID-19.

The chain combines TRBV6-5 with TRBJ2-2, with 7 bases fitting TRBD1. Germline V lookup: CDR1 MNHEY, CDR2 SVGAGI. This CDR3 has 14 amino acids. The trim removed 6 bases at V and 5 bases at J, leaving 6 bases unmatched. The CDR3 loop is CASSGQAGTGELFF. The CDR3 DNA reads as TGTGCCAGCAGCGGACAGGCGGGTACCGGGGAGCTGTTTTTT.

The table lists this clone with a few counts. The chain recombines TRBV11-3 with TRBJ1-1, with 7 bases fitting TRBD1. Germline CDR1 and CDR2: SGHNT and YENEEA. The CDR3 totals 13 residues. The junction had 3 bases not matched to a gene; V was cut back by 1 base and J by 7 bases. Here the CDR3 reads CASSLGTGHEAFF. CDR3 DNA sequence: TGTGCCAGCAGCTTAGGGACAGGCCATGAAGCTTTCTTT.

The chain uses TRBV19 and TRBJ1-2; TRBD1 might be the D (5 bases). The CDR3 length is 14 residues. CDR1 is LNHDA, CDR2 SQIVND, per germline (reference sequence). Trimming removed 2 bases at V and 2 bases at J, with 9 bases between. The CDR3 coding sequence is TGTGCCAGTAGTATAAGACAGTTCAACTATGGCTACACCTTC. It encodes CASSIRQFNYGYTF.

V gene TRBV12-3 or TRBV12-4 combines with J gene TRBJ1-2; D is undetermined. This CDR3 contains 13 residues. Between the trimmed V and J ends, which lost 3 bases and 4 bases, there was a span of 9 bases. The CDR3 loop reads CASSFSGSYGYTF. Written as DNA, the CDR3 is TGTGCCAGCAGTTTCTCAGGTAGCTATGGCTACACCTTC.

The rearrangement joins TRBV24-1 to TRBJ2-2; D is possibly TRBD1 (5 bases). From germline, CDR1 is KGHDR and CDR2 SFDVKD. CDR3 length equals 12 residues. Trimming removed 4 bases at V and 6 bases at J, with 5 bases between. This CDR3 reads CATSEGAGELFF. CDR3 coding DNA: TGTGCCACCAGTGAAGGGGCCGGGGAGCTGTTTTTT.

The V and J genes are TRBV5-1 and TRBJ1-6, with a weak D call TRBD1 (5 bases). The CDR3 loop spans 16 amino acids. Germline CDR1 reads SGHRS; CDR2 reads YFSETQ. Between the trimmed V and J ends, which lost 6 bases and 9 bases, there was a span of 22 bases. CDR3 in amino acids: CASTREGSGFASPLHF. CDR3 nucleotide sequence: TGCGCCAGCACCCGGGAGGGGTCAGGGTTCGCTTCACCCCTCCACTTT.

The J gene is TRBJ2-2, the V gene TRBV4-2; TRBD1 matches 8 bases. The CDR3 consists of 15 residues. Germline CDR1 is LGHNA and CDR2 is YNFKEQ. After removal of 2 bases from V and 7 bases from J, the junction contained 6 bases not matched to a gene. CDR3 bases: TGTGCCAGCAGCCAACCGGACAGGGCGGGCGGGGAGCTGTTTTTT. It encodes CASSQPDRAGGELFF.

The rearrangement uses TRBV5-6 and TRBJ2-1; 9 bases match TRBD2. Germline assignment: CDR1 SGHDT and CDR2 YYEEEE. The CDR3 is 16 residues long. V lost 3 bases and J lost 4; bases outside the gene matches: 8. As DNA, the CDR3 is TGTGCCAGCAGCTCAAAAAGCGGGGGGAGGTACAATGAGCAGTTCTTC. Its translation is CASSSKSGGRYNEQFF.

The rearrangement uses TRBV20-1 and TRBJ1-5; no firm D call. V lost 3 bases, J lost 2 bases, and 20 bases lay in between. The CDR3 has 17 residues. Germline values: CDR1 DFQATT, CDR2 SNEGSKA (reference sequence). The DNA for the CDR3 is TGCAGTGCTAGTCTCACTACCCGGCATATAGGCAATCAGCCCCAGCATTTT. Translation: CSASLTTRHIGNQPQHF.

The chain links TRBV6-5 to TRBJ2-7, with D possibly matching TRBD2 (7 bases). V lost 10 bases to trimming and J lost 4 bases, with 20 bases between them. Germline CDR1 is MNHEY and CDR2 is SVGAGI. CDR3 size: 14 residues. The CDR3 loop is CATRGRGGPYEQYF. As DNA, the CDR3 is TGTGCCACCAGGGGCCGGGGAGGGCCGTACGAGCAGTACTTC.

Comment on this clone: Other DNA sequences in the same sample also yield this CDR3. The chain employs TRBV7-6 and TRBJ1-5; tentative D call: TRBD1 (6 bases). With 5 bases removed from V and 4 bases from J, the gap between germline ends came to 15 bases. Germline values: CDR1 SGHVS, CDR2 FNYEAQ. The CDR3 runs to 15 residues. CDR3 coding DNA: TGTGCCAGCAGCCTCGGACAGTCCGGAAATCAGCCCCAGCATTTT. Translation gives CASSLGQSGNQPQHF.

This chain uses TRBV9 with TRBJ2-1; no definite D call. The germline CDR1 and CDR2 sequences are SGDLS and YYNGEE. The CDR3 consists of 11 residues. Trimming shortened V by 4 bases and J by 9 bases, and 8 bases separated the two germline ends. CDR3 DNA sequence: TGTGCCAGCAGCACCGAGGCTGAGCAGTTCTTC. It specifies CASSTEAEQFF. The variable domain in full, completed from reference TRBV9 and TRBJ2-1, reads DSGVTQTPKHLITATGQRVTLRCSPRSGDLSVYWYQQSLDQGLQFLIQYYNGEERAKGNILERFSAQQFPDLHSELNLSSLELGDSALYFCASSTEAEQFFGPGTRLTVL.

The rearrangement joins TRBV19 to TRBJ1-3; D remains ambiguous. CDR1 and CDR2 from the germline V gene are LNHDA and SQIVND (reference sequence). The V gene lost 5 bases and the J gene lost 0 bases, with 8 bases spanning the gap. The CDR3 spans 14 residues. Written as DNA, the CDR3 is TGTGCCAGTAGTCCCTACGGCTCTGGAAACACCATATATTTT. This gives the protein CASSPYGSGNTIYF.

V usage is TRBV5-8 and J usage is TRBJ1-1; weak D call: TRBD1 (5 bases). Trimming stripped 5 bases from V and 0 bases from J, with 8 bases between. Germline V gene lookup returns CDR1 SGHTS and CDR2 YDEGEE. The CDR3 covers 13 residues. The CDR3 DNA follows: TGTGCCAGCAGACTGACAGTGAACACTGAAGCTTTCTTT. Its protein is CASRLTVNTEAFF.

The V call is TRBV9, the J call TRBJ2-3, with 10 bases identical to TRBD2. From germline, CDR1 is SGDLS and CDR2 YYNGEE. This CDR3 comprises 16 residues. V was clipped by 3 bases and J by 3 bases; unmatched bases: 7. CDR3 bases: TGTGCCAGCAGCGCGCTAGCGGGAGAGGGGACAGATACGCAGTATTTT. Its translation: CASSALAGEGTDTQYF.

The chain has TRBV6-5 and TRBJ2-7; weak D call: TRBD2 (5 bases). CDR1 is MNHEY, CDR2 SVGAGI, per germline. The CDR3 totals 15 residues. Trimming took 0 bases from V and 1 from J, leaving 10 bases between them. The CDR3 DNA reads TGTGCCAGCAGTTACTCGCGCCCGGGGTCCTACGAGCAGTACTTC. It is translated as CASSYSRPGSYEQYF.

This sequence joins TRBV27 and TRBJ1-1, with 8 bases matching TRBD1. The V gene's germline CDR1 is MNHEY and CDR2 SMNVEV (reference sequence). V lost 5 bases, J lost 5 bases, and 19 bases stayed unmatched. The CDR3 spans 18 residues. DNA of the CDR3: TGTGCCAGCAGTCGTAGCGCGGGACAGGCCTACCAAAGGACTGAAGCTTTCTTT. Protein sequence: CASSRSAGQAYQRTEAFF.

This chain links TRBV5-5 with TRBJ2-1; D gene unclear. This CDR3 has 14 residues. Trimming left V 2 bases short and J 6 bases short, with 12 bases between. Germline V lookup: CDR1 SGHKS, CDR2 YYEKEE (reference sequence). The CDR3 region has the DNA TGTGCCAGCAGCTTTCCGCTAGTCACCAATGAGCAGTTCTTC. This encodes CASSFPLVTNEQFF.

The V and J genes are TRBV29-1 and TRBJ1-1; D not certain. The CDR3 is 12 amino acids. Trimming stripped 8 bases from V and 0 bases from J, with 10 bases between. The V gene's germline CDR1 is SQVTM and CDR2 ANQGSEA. DNA for the CDR3: TGCAGCCTCCAGACACTGAACACTGAAGCTTTCTTT. Translated, it gives CSLQTLNTEAFF.

This clone was seen more than once but under ten times. The rearrangement uses TRBV6-6 and TRBJ2-1, with 8 bases fitting TRBD2. The length of the CDR3 is 15 residues. The V gene end was trimmed by 0 bases and the J gene end by 5 bases; junction bases not matched to a gene: 3. From germline, CDR1 is MNHNY and CDR2 SVGAGI (reference sequence). This chain's CDR3 is CASSYSGLVNNEQFF. DNA for the CDR3: TGTGCCAGCAGTTACTCGGGACTAGTCAACAATGAGCAGTTCTTC.

This clone has a single count. This chain uses TRBV7-9 with TRBJ1-1, with unresolved D. CDR3 size: 12 residues. Per germline, CDR1 SEHNR and CDR2 FQNEAQ (reference sequence). V was trimmed by 3 bases and J by 2 bases, leaving 4 bases between them. The CDR3, as DNA: TGTGCCAGCAGCTTGTCTAACACTGAAGCTTTCTTT. Translated: CASSLSNTEAFF.

The rearrangement uses TRBV7-9 and TRBJ2-1; 8 bases line up with TRBD2. The CDR3 length is 19 residues. V shed 5 bases, J shed 4 bases, and the junction held 19 bases outside the gene matches. Germline V gene data show CDR1 as SEHNR and CDR2 as FQNEAQ (reference sequence). The CDR3 DNA follows: TGTGCCAGCAGCACGGGGGGGTTAGAGCGGGTCAGAACATACAATGAGCAGTTCTTC. It is translated as CASSTGGLERVRTYNEQFF.

The V and J genes are TRBV5-1 and TRBJ2-1; 7 positions match TRBD1. There are 15 residues in the CDR3. With V trimmed by 4 bases and J by 7 bases, 11 bases remained unmatched. Germline V gives CDR1 SGHRS, CDR2 YFSETQ. The CDR3 region is CASSPGTAFGNEQFF. Here the CDR3 DNA reads TGCGCCAGCAGCCCCGGGACAGCCTTCGGAAATGAGCAGTTCTTC.

The chain couples TRBV6-2 or TRBV6-3 to TRBJ1-5; 7 bases agree with TRBD1. Germline-derived CDR1 and CDR2 are MNHEY and SVGEGT. The CDR3 extends over 15 amino acids. With 6 bases clipped from V and 3 bases from J, the junction kept 8 bases outside the gene matches. The CDR3 sequence: CASSPGGTANQPQHF. DNA of the CDR3: TGTGCCAGCAGCCCAGGTGGGACAGCCAATCAGCCCCAGCATTTT.

The count of this clone is one. J is TRBJ2-1 and V is TRBV7-9, with 9 positions matching TRBD2. Losses at the gene ends were 5 bases for V and 5 bases for J; bases not matched to a gene: 4. Germline CDR1 is SEHNR and CDR2 is FQNEAQ (reference sequence). The CDR3 is made up of 14 amino acids. Here the CDR3 reads CASSLQRGDNEQFF. Here the CDR3 DNA reads TGTGCCAGCAGCCTTCAGCGGGGGGACAATGAGCAGTTCTTC. Full variable domain (rest looked up from reference TRBV7-9 and TRBJ2-1): DTGVSQNPRHKITKRGQNVTFRCDPISEHNRLYWYRQTLGQGPEFLTYFQNEAQLEKSRLLSDRFSAERPKGSFSTLEIQRTEQGDSAMYLCASSLQRGDNEQFFGPGTRLTVL.

This chain connects TRBV3-1 (or the pseudogene TRBV3-2) to TRBJ2-1; 7 bases line up with TRBD1. V lost 4 bases to trimming and J lost 0 bases; unmatched junction nucleotides: 3. This CDR3 comprises 15 residues. The germline V gene encodes CDR1 LGHDT and CDR2 YNNKEL (reference sequence). CDR3 nucleotides: TGTGCCAGCAGCCTTCGACAGGGCTCCTACAATGAGCAGTTCTTC. Translating gives CASSLRQGSYNEQFF.

This clone was observed a handful of times. The J gene is TRBJ2-2, the V gene TRBV21-1; TRBD1, the table's D call, lacks a check against the DNA. TRBV21-1 is reported as a pseudogene. The CDR3 extends over 17 amino acids. CDR3 loop: CASSKPTGPSNTGELFF. The CDR3 DNA is TGTGCCAGCAGCAAGCCGACAGGGCCATCGAACACCGGGGAGCTGTTTTTT.

The J gene is TRBJ1-1, the V gene TRBV19, with D possibly matching TRBD1 (6 bases). V was clipped by 2 bases and J by 2 bases, with 18 bases between them. The CDR3 spans 17 residues. Germline V gene lookup returns CDR1 LNHDA and CDR2 SQIVND (reference sequence). Written as DNA, the CDR3 is TGTGCCAGTAGTATACTACCCAACAGGGCTTCCAACACTGAAGCTTTCTTT. It encodes CASSILPNRASNTEAFF.